The 32 T cell receptor beta chains below were found in one sample sequenced in a study of blood T cell repertoires in COVID-19. Profiling relied on immunoSEQ multiplex PCR, and the TCRdb table lists in-frame clones only, not all of them. The table has 390,000 or so clones, around 89% seen once. The source material was peripheral blood. These TCRs come from a woman in her twenties or thirties with COVID-19, enrolled during active disease.

This clone was seen just once. The J gene is TRBJ1-6, the V gene TRBV28; D remains ambiguous. The V end lost 8 bases, the J end lost 9 bases, and 20 bases lay between the germline ends. CDR1 is MDHEN, CDR2 SYDVKM, per germline. The CDR3 covers 15 residues. CDR3 sequence reads: CASYEGLRSSSPLHF. The CDR3, as DNA: TGTGCCAGCTACGAGGGATTGAGGTCGAGTTCACCCCTCCACTTT.

This rearrangement joins TRBV19 to TRBJ1-2; TRBD1 matches at 7 bases. The ends lost 3 bases at V and 5 bases at J; junction bases unmatched: 12. The CDR3 is made up of 16 amino acids. Germline-derived CDR1 and CDR2 are LNHDA and SQIVND (reference sequence). The CDR3 DNA reads as TGTGCCAGTAGTATCCAGGGGGGCGTAGCGTCTTATGGCTACACCTTC. Translated, it gives CASSIQGGVASYGYTF.

Only a few counts were recorded for this clone. The chain employs TRBV5-1 and TRBJ1-6, with 8 nucleotides matching TRBD1. Losses at the gene ends were 0 bases for V and 7 bases for J; bases not matched to a gene: 3. Germline V gives CDR1 SGHRS, CDR2 YFSETQ. The CDR3 totals 15 residues. Written as DNA, the CDR3 is TGCGCCAGCAGCTTGGATCGACAGGGGAATTCACCCCTCCACTTT. Translating gives CASSLDRQGNSPLHF. Combining the CDR3 with reference TRBV5-1 and TRBJ1-6 gives the whole variable domain KAGVTQTPRYLIKTRGQQVTLSCSPISGHRSVSWYQQTPGQGLQFLFEYFSETQRNKGNFPGRFSGRQFSNSRSEMNVSTLELGDSALYLCASSLDRQGNSPLHFGNGTRLTVT.

The chain joins TRBV5-5 to TRBJ2-5, with 11 nucleotides matching TRBD2. CDR3 length equals 16 residues. Germline V CDR1 and CDR2: SGHKS, YYEKEE (reference sequence). J gave up 5 bases and V 3 bases, and 9 bases lay outside the gene matches. The CDR3 region is CASSWTSTSGVETQYF. CDR3 bases: TGTGCCAGCAGCTGGACCTCGACTAGCGGGGTGGAGACCCAGTACTTC.

This chain links TRBV19 with TRBJ1-1, with D uncertain. The V end lost 3 bases, the J end lost 0 bases, and 11 bases lay between the germline ends. Germline V gene data show CDR1 as LNHDA and CDR2 as SQIVND (reference sequence). This CDR3 comprises 15 residues. CDR3 region: CASSISAVLNTEAFF. The CDR3 nucleotides are TGTGCCAGTAGTATCTCGGCGGTGCTGAACACTGAAGCTTTCTTT.

This clone was counted between two and nine times. CDR3: CASSLGWREGNEQFF. In DNA form, the CDR3 reads TGTGCCAGCAGCTTGGGCTGGCGGGAGGGCAATGAGCAGTTCTTC. The chain recombines TRBV11-3 with TRBJ2-1; TRBD2 agrees at 9 bases. The CDR3 covers 15 residues. In germline, CDR1 is SGHNT, CDR2 YENEEA. V lost 3 bases to trimming and J lost 6 bases; unmatched junction nucleotides: 6. The full variable domain, completed using reference TRBV11-3 and TRBJ2-1, is EAGVVQSPRYKIIEKKQPVAFWCNPISGHNTLYWYLQNLGQGPELLIRYENEEAVDDSQLPKDRFSAERLKGVDSTLKIQPAELGDSAVYLCASSLGWREGNEQFFGPGTRLTVL.

The chain joins TRBV4-1 to TRBJ2-1, with TRBD2 identical over 11 bases. Germline V gene data show CDR1 as MGHRA and CDR2 as YSYEKL. The CDR3 totals 17 residues. With 2 bases clipped from V and 2 bases from J, the junction kept 5 bases outside the gene matches. The CDR3 protein is CASSQPSGRTPYNEQFF. The CDR3 coding sequence is TGCGCCAGCAGCCAACCTAGCGGGAGGACCCCCTACAATGAGCAGTTCTTC.

CDR3 in amino acids: CASSFNRNTEAFF. The CDR3 DNA reads as TGTGCCAGCAGCTTTAATCGGAACACTGAAGCTTTCTTT. The gene calls are TRBV11-2 and TRBJ1-1; D remains ambiguous. The V gene's germline CDR1 is SGHAT and CDR2 FQNNGV. This CDR3 is 13 amino acids long. Trimming removed 3 bases from V and 1 base from J, with 6 bases in between.

CDR3 nucleotides: TGCAGTGCTAGTGGACAGGGGCAACAAGAGACCCAGTACTTC. Translating gives CSASGQGQQETQYF. The chain combines TRBV20-1 with TRBJ2-5, with 9 bases that match TRBD1. Germline V gives CDR1 DFQATT, CDR2 SNEGSKA (reference sequence). J lost 2 bases, V lost 3 bases, and 4 bases had no gene match. This CDR3 is 14 amino acids long.

This chain uses TRBV5-1 with TRBJ2-5; 11 bases are a match to TRBD2. The V gene's germline CDR1 is SGHRS and CDR2 YFSETQ. The CDR3 has 16 amino acids. The trim removed 4 bases at V and 2 bases at J, leaving 7 bases unmatched. CDR3 DNA: TGCGCCAGCAGCCCATTAGCGGGGGGGATACAAGAGACCCAGTACTTC. Translated: CASSPLAGGIQETQYF.

This clone was detected only once. The chain is built from TRBV2 and TRBJ1-1; tentative D call: TRBD1 (6 bases). V dropped 6 bases and J dropped 4 bases, with 15 bases sitting between them. The germline CDR1 and CDR2 sequences are SNHLY and FYNNEI. This CDR3 region has 14 residues. CDR3: CASSLQQGGTEAFF. The CDR3 nucleotides are TGTGCCAGCAGCCTCCAACAAGGGGGCACTGAAGCTTTCTTT.

The V call is TRBV10-3, the J call TRBJ2-1; D is unclear. Between the trimmed V and J ends, which lost 0 bases and 7 bases, there was a span of 4 bases. Germline values: CDR1 ENHRY, CDR2 SYGVKD. The CDR3 spans 12 residues. CDR3 loop: CAISESANEQFF. The CDR3 DNA reads as TGTGCCATCAGTGAGTCGGCTAATGAGCAGTTCTTC.

The chain uses TRBV5-1 and TRBJ1-2; 7 bases fit TRBD1. The CDR3 length is 18 residues. Germline assignment: CDR1 SGHRS and CDR2 YFSETQ. Trimming cost V 0 bases and J 6 bases; bases outside gene matches: 17. The CDR3 spells CASSLGPATGRKGNGYTF. In DNA, the CDR3 is TGCGCCAGCAGCTTGGGCCCAGCGACAGGGCGGAAGGGGAATGGCTACACCTTC.

The chain links TRBV18 to TRBJ1-2; 7 bases fit TRBD1. The CDR3 consists of 14 residues. The V segment lost 6 bases and the J segment 8 bases; nucleotides outside the gene matches: 12. CDR1 is KGHSH and CDR2 is LQKENI in the germline V gene. The CDR3 sequence is CASSNPDREDGYTF. The CDR3, as DNA: TGTGCCAGCTCTAACCCTGACAGGGAGGACGGCTACACCTTC.

This chain links TRBV7-6 with TRBJ1-3; D not resolved. The ends were cut back, 2 bases at V and 0 bases at J, with 14 bases in the middle. CDR1 is SGHVS, CDR2 FNYEAQ, per germline. CDR3 size: 17 residues. The CDR3 DNA reads as TGTGCCAGCAGCTTATACTCTATCTCAAACTCTGGAAACACCATATATTTT. Translated: CASSLYSISNSGNTIYF.

Here the CDR3 DNA reads TGCAGCGTTGACCCTATGGACAGGGACGAAGAGACCCAGTACTTC. As protein: CSVDPMDRDEETQYF. This chain links TRBV29-1 with TRBJ2-5; TRBD1 matches at 8 bases. J lost 3 bases, V lost 3 bases, and 9 bases had no gene match. In germline, CDR1 is SQVTM, CDR2 ANQGSEA. CDR3 size: 15 residues.

This sequence joins TRBV11-3 and TRBJ2-3; TRBD1 matches at 9 bases. CDR1 is SGHNT, CDR2 YENEEA, per germline. V dropped 2 bases and J dropped 4; count of bases not matched to a gene: 4. This CDR3 is 15 amino acids long. DNA for the CDR3: TGTGCCAGCAGCTTATACAGGGGGCGAGCAGATACGCAGTATTTT. Its protein product is CASSLYRGRADTQYF.

V is TRBV9 and J is TRBJ1-4, with 12 bases fitting TRBD1. Germline lookup yields CDR1 SGDLS and CDR2 YYNGEE. The trim removed 4 bases at V and 4 bases at J, leaving 8 bases unmatched. This CDR3 is 17 amino acids long. This CDR3 reads CASSPPGQGAGNEKLFF. The DNA of the CDR3 is TGTGCCAGCAGCCCGCCGGGACAGGGGGCGGGTAATGAAAAACTGTTTTTT.

The genes are TRBV7-6 and TRBJ2-3; tentative D call: TRBD1 (5 bases). V was clipped by 3 bases and J by 1 base, with 14 bases between them. This CDR3 contains 16 residues. Germline-derived CDR1 and CDR2 are SGHVS and FNYEAQ. The CDR3 nucleotides are TGTGCCAGCAGCTTGATGACAGCTCTAGGCACAGATACGCAGTATTTT. Amino acid sequence: CASSLMTALGTDTQYF.

V usage is TRBV2 and J usage is TRBJ2-7, with D maybe TRBD1 (6 bases). The CDR3 consists of 15 residues. V lost 4 bases to trimming and J lost 1 base, with 14 bases between them. Per germline, CDR1 SNHLY and CDR2 FYNNEI. The CDR3 nucleotides are TGTGCCAGCAGTGTGCCTCGACAGGCTTCCTACGAGCAGTACTTC. This encodes CASSVPRQASYEQYF.

The rearrangement uses TRBV6-5 and TRBJ1-1; D may be TRBD1 (6 bases). Germline V lookup: CDR1 MNHEY, CDR2 SVGAGI. The CDR3 is 15 residues long. V was pared by 5 bases and J by 6 bases, with 19 bases between. CDR3 in amino acids: CASSHDMDSDAEAFF. CDR3 coding DNA: TGTGCCAGCAGTCACGACATGGACAGCGACGCTGAAGCTTTCTTT.

This clone was seen once. The J gene is TRBJ2-1, the V gene TRBV19; D remains ambiguous. Trimming took off 7 bases at V and 6 bases at J, with 16 bases between the two ends. This CDR3 has 14 residues. Germline values: CDR1 LNHDA, CDR2 SQIVND (reference sequence). CDR3 region: CASTLTRVGNEQFF. CDR3 in DNA: TGTGCCAGTACCCTGACTCGGGTGGGCAATGAGCAGTTCTTC.

The chain recombines TRBV19 with TRBJ2-2, with D possibly matching TRBD2 (6 bases). The CDR3 extends over 15 amino acids. The germline CDR1 and CDR2 sequences are LNHDA and SQIVND (reference sequence). Trimming cost V 5 bases and J 2 bases, with 12 bases left between them. In DNA, the CDR3 is TGTGCCAGTAGTGGGGGGACGGCCAACACCGGGGAGCTGTTTTTT. Amino acids: CASSGGTANTGELFF.

The V gene is TRBV4-3, the J gene TRBJ2-1; D might be TRBD1 (6 bases). V lost 0 bases and J lost 2, with 11 bases in between. CDR3 size: 16 residues. Looked up from germline, CDR1 is LGHNA and CDR2 is YSLEER. CDR3 nucleotides: TGCGCCAGCAGCCAAGATCAGCCAGGGGCCTACAATGAGCAGTTCTTC. This translates into CASSQDQPGAYNEQFF.

The chain couples TRBV23-1 to TRBJ2-7; D may be TRBD2 (6 bases). TRBV23-1 is an open reading frame, and its role is uncertain. The CDR3 has 15 amino acids. The V end lost 0 bases, the J end lost 4 bases, and 13 bases lay between the germline ends. The CDR3 coding sequence is TGCGCCAGCAGTCAATCGAGGGGAGGTCGGTACGAGCAGTACTTC. This translates into CASSQSRGGRYEQYF.

This chain links TRBV12-3 or TRBV12-4 with TRBJ2-7; TRBD1 matches at 7 bases. V shed 2 bases, J shed 5 bases, and the junction held 3 bases outside the gene matches. The CDR3 contains 13 residues. As DNA, the CDR3 is TGTGCCAGCAGTTTACAGGGGGTGAACGAGCAGTACTTC. Residues: CASSLQGVNEQYF.

J is TRBJ1-1 and V is TRBV7-8; D unresolved. The CDR3 totals 12 residues. Germline values: CDR1 SGHVS, CDR2 FQNEAQ. V was clipped by 5 bases and J by 3 bases, with 7 bases between them. CDR3 residues: CASSLKHTEAFF. CDR3 sequence (DNA): TGTGCCAGCAGCCTCAAGCACACTGAAGCTTTCTTT.

A single count supports this clone. V is TRBV28 and J is TRBJ2-7; D is possibly TRBD2 (5 bases). CDR1 is MDHEN, CDR2 SYDVKM, per germline. The CDR3 sequence is 12 residues long. The germline V and J ends were trimmed by 6 bases and 12 bases, with 18 bases remaining between them. CDR3 nucleotide sequence: TGTGCCAGCAGCGGTCCAGTCAGGAGGATGTACTTC. Its translation: CASSGPVRRMYF.

The chain recombines TRBV7-9 with TRBJ1-3, with D maybe TRBD1 (5 bases). Germline V gives CDR1 SEHNR, CDR2 FQNEAQ (reference sequence). With 1 base removed from V and 4 bases from J, the gap between germline ends came to 14 bases. The length of the CDR3 is 16 residues. Here the CDR3 DNA reads TGTGCCAGCAGCTTAGTGACAGCCCGGCGGGGAAACACCATATATTTT. Amino acid sequence: CASSLVTARRGNTIYF. Looking up the rest from reference TRBV7-9 and TRBJ1-3 gives the full variable domain: DTGVSQNPRHKITKRGQNVTFRCDPISEHNRLYWYRQTLGQGPEFLTYFQNEAQLEKSRLLSDRFSAERPKGSFSTLEIQRTEQGDSAMYLCASSLVTARRGNTIYFGEGSWLTVV.

The V gene is TRBV29-1, the J gene TRBJ1-4; no definite D call. Per the germline V gene, CDR1 is SQVTM and CDR2 is ANQGSEA. The CDR3 loop spans 12 amino acids. Trimming removed 6 bases from V and 4 bases from J, with 9 bases in between. Here the CDR3 DNA reads TGCAGCGTCAGGCACGTTAATGAAAAACTGTTTTTT. It codes for CSVRHVNEKLFF.

The chain recombines TRBV6-5 with TRBJ1-2; D may be TRBD1 (5 bases). V was trimmed by 0 bases and J by 5 bases, leaving 16 bases between them. The CDR3 spans 16 residues. The germline gives CDR1 MNHEY, CDR2 SVGAGI. The CDR3 DNA follows: TGTGCCAGCAGTTACTCGAAGCGTGGGGCACATTATGGCTACACCTTC. It translates to CASSYSKRGAHYGYTF.

The rearrangement uses TRBV12-3 or TRBV12-4 and TRBJ1-4; unclear D gene. The CDR3 totals 13 residues. V was clipped by 3 bases and J by 5 bases, with 7 bases between them. DNA of the CDR3: TGTGCCAGCAGTTTCTGGCGGAATGAAAAACTGTTTTTT. The encoded protein is CASSFWRNEKLFF.